This TCR beta chain was documented in a study of OX40 agonist ivuxolimab in advanced cancers. For the study at large: The mean age was approximately 60 years, ranging from roughly 23 to 80, with under 90% of participants male. Partial responses were achieved by three patients: one hepatocellular carcinoma, two cutaneous melanoma.

Findings and caveats of the study: Low clonal expansion, among the lowest seen, marked partial responders at 0.1-3.0 mg/kg.

Generated by immunoSEQ multiplex PCR, the TCRdb table keeps only in-frame clones and is missing some. In the table there are tens of thousands of clones, roughly 84% of which are singletons. Worth noting for this clone: Its antigen is unknown.

CDR1 SGHNT and CDR2 YYREEE come from the germline V gene (reference sequence). This CDR3 comprises 14 residues. The V end lost 4 bases, the J end lost 4 bases, and 14 bases lay between the germline ends. This TCR was recovered from an adult with an advanced solid tumor such as melanoma, head and neck, liver or kidney cancer. The material was CD4+ or CD8+ T cells sorted from blood, obtained in a trial of the OX40 agonist ivuxolimab. This chain uses TRBV5-4 with TRBJ1-2; D ambiguous. This chain's CDR3 is CASSPGWAPYGYTF. The CDR3, as DNA: TGTGCCAGCAGCCCCGGGTGGGCCCCCTATGGCTACACCTTC.